A selection of T cell receptor beta chains follows, all from one sample in a study of blood T cells in healthy people across ages. TCRdb processed the 5' RACE reads anew with MiXCR; each CDR3 protein has one entry. This repertoire shows roughly 1,800,000 distinct CDR3 sequences, just under 50% found once; its top ten account for less than 2.5%. What was sequenced was blood. The receptor source for this set is a woman aged 40 to 49 in good health. The CDR3 runs from the conserved cysteine through the conserved F or W. Clone size, where shown, is once, few, many, or a class for clones that have expanded.

clone_size	j_call	v_call	cdr3_aa
NA	TRBJ2-5	TRBV9	CTSSVERVPETQYF
few	TRBJ2-5	TRBV7-2	CASSLDYRGGKTQYF
few	TRBJ2-7	TRBV4-3	CASSQVLGEAYEQYF
few	TRBJ2-5	TRBV12-3/TRBV12-4	CASSDLEGEQYF
few	TRBJ2-3	TRBV4-3	CASSPNGGGGGRDTQYF
once	TRBJ1-4	TRBV9	CASSKVGESSEKLFF
NA	TRBJ1-6	TRBV2	CASSSDRPASLHF
NA	TRBJ1-1	TRBV20-1	CSAKLWNTEAFF
NA	TRBJ2-7	TRBV14	CASSLGLGSDEQYF
few	NA	TRBV20-1	CSARQAGEETQYF
few	TRBJ2-7	TRBV25-1	CASSLAGAFEQYF
NA	TRBJ2-1	TRBV20-1	CSAPPGLAGVLSYNEQFF
NA	TRBJ1-5	TRBV6-2/TRBV6-3	CASSYSIDGYSNQPQHF
NA	TRBJ2-1	TRBV28	CASSFPGPLDEQFF
few	TRBJ1-1	TRBV20-1	CSATRTGRNAEAFF
NA	TRBJ2-4	TRBV27	CASLWDRANIQYF
NA	TRBJ2-7	TRBV20-1	CSASYRGPFYYEQYF
NA	TRBJ1-4	TRBV20-1	CSAGPVATNEKLFF
NA	TRBJ2-3	TRBV5-1	CASSSYSGGLSTDTQYF
NA	TRBJ2-1	TRBV7-2	CASSSGHGGNEQFF
NA	TRBJ2-3	TRBV19	CASSSRDTRTDTQYF
many	TRBJ2-6	TRBV5-1	CASRTEAFSGANVLTF
NA	TRBJ2-1	TRBV5-1	CASSLAVLNEQFF
NA	TRBJ2-4	TRBV12-3/TRBV12-4	CASSFVAGVAKNIQYF
few	TRBJ2-5	TRBV29-1	CSVTGTLQETQYF
NA	TRBJ2-1	TRBV6-5	CASRHTTSGKDNEQFF
NA	TRBJ2-6	TRBV19	CASSPTEVNVLTF
few	TRBJ2-1	TRBV20-1	CSARDELDRDNYNEQFF
few	TRBJ2-3	TRBV20-1	CSARGTFTDTQYF
few	TRBJ2-4	TRBV3-1	CASSPHSPTHVTKNIQYF
few	TRBJ2-5	TRBV7-2	CASSSRSQGPTQYF
NA	TRBJ2-1	TRBV4-3	CASSQDFSRGSYNEQFF
few	TRBJ2-5	TRBV15	CATSRGPGPQETQYF
NA	TRBJ2-3	TRBV20-1	CSARDIAGGVGAQYF
few	TRBJ2-5	TRBV11-2	CASSLGMETQYF
NA	TRBJ2-5	TRBV11-1	CASSPARWQETQYF
few	TRBJ2-3	TRBV7-2	CANGQGPSTDTQYF
NA	TRBJ2-7	TRBV20-1	CSALSRTVPYEQYF
NA	TRBJ2-1	TRBV5-1	CASSLASGGAVEQFF
NA	TRBJ2-2	TRBV4-2	CASSNPEGALDVAGELFF
few	TRBJ2-3	TRBV20-1	CSASLTATQYF
NA	TRBJ1-4	TRBV7-2	CASSLVGGGVEKLFF
few	TRBJ2-3	TRBV7-2	CASGRSGQYF